This TCR beta chain originates from a study of lymphopenia after photon versus proton radiotherapy. Broader study findings: Photon-treated patients lost naive T cells and TCR diversity; proton-treated stayed stable.

This clone was detected a few times. As yet, its antigen is unknown. Sequencing was performed with immunoSEQ multiplex PCR; in TCRdb, only in-frame clones are kept and a portion is missing. The table has 60,000 to 75,000 clones, about 90% seen once; the top ten hold approximately 2%. This CDR3 region has 14 residues. J was trimmed by 7 bases and V by 8 bases; bases with no gene match: 7. Germline assignment: CDR1 MNHNY and CDR2 SVGAGI (reference sequence). The clonotype comes from a man in his forties with gastric cancer. The chain carries TRBV6-6 and TRBJ1-6; 8 bases fit TRBD1. Specimen: peripheral blood, collected from a patient treated with photon-based radiotherapy. Written as DNA, the CDR3 is TGTGCCAGCTTCCAGGGGGCCGGGAATTCACCCCTCCACTTT. Translating gives CASFQGAGNSPLHF.